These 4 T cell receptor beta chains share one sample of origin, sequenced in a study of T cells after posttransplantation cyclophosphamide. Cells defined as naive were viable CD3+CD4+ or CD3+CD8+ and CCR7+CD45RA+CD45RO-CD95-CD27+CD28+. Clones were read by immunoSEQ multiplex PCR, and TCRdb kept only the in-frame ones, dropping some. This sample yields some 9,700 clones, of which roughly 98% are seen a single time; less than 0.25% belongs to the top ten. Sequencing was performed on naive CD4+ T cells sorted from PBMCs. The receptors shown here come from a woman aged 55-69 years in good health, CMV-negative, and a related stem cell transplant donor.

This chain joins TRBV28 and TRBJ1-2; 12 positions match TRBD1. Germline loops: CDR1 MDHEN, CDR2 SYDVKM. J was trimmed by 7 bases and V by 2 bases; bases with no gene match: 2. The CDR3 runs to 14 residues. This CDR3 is CASSLGTGGGGYTF. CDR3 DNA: TGTGCCAGCAGTTTAGGGACAGGGGGCGGTGGCTACACCTTC.

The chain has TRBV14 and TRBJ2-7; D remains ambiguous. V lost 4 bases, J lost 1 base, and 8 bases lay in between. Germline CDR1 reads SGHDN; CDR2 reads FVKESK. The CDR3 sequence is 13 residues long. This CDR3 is CASSRLASYEQYF. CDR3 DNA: TGTGCCAGCAGCCGATTAGCTTCCTACGAGCAGTACTTC.

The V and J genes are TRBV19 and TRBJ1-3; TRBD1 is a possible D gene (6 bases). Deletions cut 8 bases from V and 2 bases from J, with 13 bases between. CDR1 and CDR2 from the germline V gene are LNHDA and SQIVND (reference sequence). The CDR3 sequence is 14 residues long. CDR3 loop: CASHSGTPGNTIYF. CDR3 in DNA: TGTGCCAGTCACTCCGGGACACCTGGAAACACCATATATTTT.

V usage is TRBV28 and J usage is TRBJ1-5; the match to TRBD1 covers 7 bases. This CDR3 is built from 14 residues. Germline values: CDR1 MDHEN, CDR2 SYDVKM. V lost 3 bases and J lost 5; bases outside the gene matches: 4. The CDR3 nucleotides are TGTGCCAGCAGTTTTCACGACAGGGATCAGCCCCAGCATTTT. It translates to CASSFHDRDQPQHF.